The 32 T cell receptor beta chains below come from one sample, sequenced in a study of T cell responses to AZD1222 COVID-19 vaccine. Clones were read by immunoSEQ multiplex PCR, and TCRdb kept only the in-frame ones, dropping some. Here the sample spans approximately 140,000 clones, 80% to 90% being singletons. The sequencing here drew on peripheral blood, taken on day 0 of AZD1222 vaccination. The receptors shown here come from an adult in good health.

This clone was counted a single time. This sequence joins TRBV21-1 and TRBJ1-4; the table's D call, TRBD1, has no DNA check behind it. TRBV21-1 is a known pseudogene. The CDR3 is 17 amino acids. The CDR3 region has the DNA TGTGCCAGCAGCAAAACACCACACCTTGCCAGAATAGAAAAACTGTTTTTT. This translates into CASSKTPHLARIEKLFF.

The chain joins TRBV28 to TRBJ1-6, with TRBD1 matching 10 bases. The V and J ends lost 0 bases and 17 bases, in that order; junction bases with no gene match: 7. CDR1 and CDR2 (germline): MDHEN, SYDVKM. The CDR3 runs 14 residues. The CDR3 region is CASSLWGQGKPFHF. CDR3 DNA: TGTGCCAGCAGTTTATGGGGACAGGGGAAGCCCTTCCACTTT. The full variable domain, rest sourced from reference TRBV28 and TRBJ1-6, is DVKVTQSSRYLVKRTGEKVFLECVQDMDHENMFWYRQDPGLGLRLIYFSYDVKMKEKGDIPEGYSVSREKKERFSLILESASTNQTSMYLCASSLWGQGKPFHFGNGTRLTVT.

A note on this clone: One end of the junction is discordant with germline, which a read error may explain. This chain links TRBV28 with TRBJ2-5; D perhaps matches TRBD1 (6 bases). The CDR3 is 12 residues long. Germline-derived CDR1 and CDR2 are MDHEN and SYDVKM. The CDR3 region has the DNA TGTGCCAGCAGCCGTGAGCGACAGGCGATGGACTTC. Protein: CASSRERQAMDF.

V usage is TRBV28 and J usage is TRBJ1-2, with TRBD1 matching over 7 bases. CDR3 length: 12 residues. The J segment lost 5 bases and the V segment lost 5 bases, leaving 2 bases of the junction unmatched. Germline lookup yields CDR1 MDHEN and CDR2 SYDVKM. The CDR3 is CASSETGYGYTF. Here the CDR3 DNA reads TGTGCCAGCAGTGAGACAGGGTATGGCTACACCTTC.

In its sample, this clone was seen a few times. This chain uses TRBV11-3 with TRBJ2-2, with D unclear. Trimming pared 2 bases from V and 1 base from J, leaving 8 bases between. Germline V CDR1 and CDR2: SGHNT, YENEEA. The CDR3 has 15 amino acids. The CDR3 DNA is TGTGCCAGCAGCTTATCGGCGGTGAACACCGGGGAGCTGTTTTTT. Translating gives CASSLSAVNTGELFF.

The V gene is TRBV5-1, the J gene TRBJ2-5; 7 nucleotides align to TRBD1. Germline CDR1 and CDR2: SGHRS and YFSETQ. The V gene end was trimmed by 7 bases and the J gene end by 2 bases; junction bases not matched to a gene: 8. This CDR3 comprises 14 residues. The DNA of the CDR3 is TGCGCCAGCGGTCATCCGGGACAGCAAGAGACCCAGTACTTC. Its protein is CASGHPGQQETQYF.

The chain carries TRBV27 and TRBJ2-1, with 7 bases that match TRBD2. Germline V lookup: CDR1 MNHEY, CDR2 SMNVEV (reference sequence). The CDR3 spans 19 residues. The junction had 27 bases not matched to a gene; V was cut back by 7 bases and J by 9 bases. DNA of the CDR3: TGTGCCAGCAAATTCTCCTCACTAGCGCATTTCGTGTATGTGAGTGAGCAGTTCTTC. Its protein is CASKFSSLAHFVYVSEQFF.

The V gene is TRBV28, the J gene TRBJ1-2, with D perhaps matching TRBD1 (6 bases). CDR3 length equals 13 residues. Trimming took off 3 bases at V and 6 bases at J, with 11 bases between the two ends. Per germline, CDR1 MDHEN and CDR2 SYDVKM. CDR3: CASSFLGADGYTF. The CDR3 DNA reads TGTGCCAGCAGTTTTTTGGGGGCAGATGGCTACACCTTC.

The genes are TRBV5-5 and TRBJ2-1, with D perhaps matching TRBD2 (5 bases). This CDR3 has 16 residues. V was shortened by 4 bases and J by 0 bases, with 14 bases between the two germline ends. The V gene's germline CDR1 is SGHKS and CDR2 YYEKEE (reference sequence). The DNA for the CDR3 is TGTGCCAGCAGCCCCCTCCGTGGGAGCTCCTACAATGAGCAGTTCTTC. It specifies CASSPLRGSSYNEQFF.

The DNA of the CDR3 is TGTGCCAGCATCTCTACGGGTAACTATGGCTACACCTTC. The encoded protein is CASISTGNYGYTF. The gene calls are TRBV28 and TRBJ1-2; D is unclear. Germline-derived CDR1 and CDR2 are MDHEN and SYDVKM. This CDR3 comprises 13 residues. Trimming left V 7 bases short and J 1 base short, with 10 bases between.

In DNA form, the CDR3 reads TGTGCCAGCAGGGTGCCGGCGGGAGAGACCCAGTACTTC. Protein product: CASRVPAGETQYF. V is TRBV2 and J is TRBJ2-5, with D possibly matching TRBD2 (5 bases). This CDR3 has 13 amino acids. Germline V gene sequence: CDR1 SNHLY, CDR2 FYNNEI. V was clipped by 6 bases and J by 4 bases, with 12 bases between them.

This clone was observed a single time. This chain joins TRBV5-4 and TRBJ1-2; no firm D call. Between the trimmed V and J ends, which lost 3 bases and 2 bases, there was a span of 8 bases. Germline CDR1 SGHNT, CDR2 YYREEE (reference sequence). The length of the CDR3 is 13 residues. In nucleotides, the CDR3 is TGTGCCAGCAGCTCCGGAGGGAACTATGGCTACACCTTC. It translates to CASSSGGNYGYTF.

This chain joins TRBV4-2 and TRBJ1-4, with 9 bases matching TRBD1. The CDR3 is made up of 16 amino acids. Trimming at V came to 4 bases and at J to 7 bases, leaving 10 bases not matched to a gene. Germline CDR1 LGHNA, CDR2 YNFKEQ. This CDR3 reads CASSPSSGTGSEKLFF. The CDR3 nucleotides are TGTGCCAGCAGCCCCTCATCCGGGACAGGGAGTGAAAAACTGTTTTTT.

The chain uses TRBV30 and TRBJ2-1, with D possibly being TRBD1 (6 bases). CDR1 GTSNPN and CDR2 SVGIG come from the germline V gene (reference sequence). Between the trimmed V and J ends, which lost 3 bases and 1 base, there was a span of 10 bases. This CDR3 has 14 residues. CDR3 sequence (DNA): TGTGCCTGGAGAGACAGGCCTTCCTACAATGAGCAGTTCTTC. This sequence encodes CAWRDRPSYNEQFF.

The J gene is TRBJ2-6, the V gene TRBV5-1, with D maybe TRBD1 (6 bases). The V end was cut by 2 bases, the J end by 3 bases, with 18 bases between. The V gene's germline CDR1 is SGHRS and CDR2 YFSETQ. The CDR3 consists of 18 residues. CDR3 sequence (DNA): TGCGCCAGCAGCTTTAAGTCCACAGGGTTCGGTGGGGCCAACGTCCTGACTTTC. As protein: CASSFKSTGFGGANVLTF.

The V and J genes are TRBV18 and TRBJ2-2; D might be TRBD2 (6 bases). Trimming cost V 0 bases and J 9 bases, with 8 bases left between them. CDR3 length: 13 amino acids. The germline gives CDR1 KGHSH, CDR2 LQKENI. Written as DNA, the CDR3 is TGTGCCAGCTCACCACCTAGCGGCCGGGAGCTGTTTTTT. This sequence encodes CASSPPSGRELFF.

This sequence joins TRBV6-1 and TRBJ1-6; D ambiguous. In germline, CDR1 is MNHNS, CDR2 SASEGT. V lost 4 bases and J lost 6, with 25 bases in between. The CDR3 runs to 19 residues. As DNA, the CDR3 is TGTGCCAGCAGTGTTAAGGGAGGTCGAGGTCGTCCCTCTAATTCACCCCTCCACTTT. Encoded protein: CASSVKGGRGRPSNSPLHF.

The chain links TRBV5-1 to TRBJ2-1; the D gene is possibly TRBD1 (6 bases). CDR3 length: 14 amino acids. The V end was cut by 4 bases, the J end by 3 bases, with 11 bases between. Germline values: CDR1 SGHRS, CDR2 YFSETQ. This CDR3 is CASSPGQIYNEQFF. The CDR3 DNA follows: TGCGCCAGCAGCCCAGGACAGATCTACAATGAGCAGTTCTTC.

V and J are TRBV5-1 and TRBJ2-7; D is perhaps TRBD1 or TRBD2 (5 bases each). The CDR3 sequence is 13 residues long. Germline V gene data show CDR1 as SGHRS and CDR2 as YFSETQ. Trimming shortened V by 0 bases and J by 5 bases, and 9 bases separated the two germline ends. The CDR3, as DNA: TGCGCCAGCAGCTTGGGAGGGGTCGACGAGCAGTACTTC. Amino acids: CASSLGGVDEQYF.

CDR3 DNA: TGTGCCAGCAGCTTCCCGGGATTCGAGACAGATACGCAGTATTTT. Its protein product is CASSFPGFETDTQYF. This chain joins TRBV11-2 and TRBJ2-3, with TRBD2 as a possible D gene (5 bases). Germline CDR1 is SGHAT and CDR2 is FQNNGV. The CDR3 runs 15 residues. The V end was cut by 3 bases, the J end by 3 bases, with 13 bases between.

The V and J genes are TRBV7-3 and TRBJ1-2, with a weak D call TRBD1 (6 bases). Per the germline V gene, CDR1 is SGHTA and CDR2 is FQGTGA. The CDR3 extends over 16 amino acids. Trimming shortened V by 4 bases and J by 2 bases, and 17 bases separated the two germline ends. CDR3 DNA sequence: TGTGCCAGCAGCTCACAACCCAGGGGATCCAACTATGGCTACACCTTC. This gives the protein CASSSQPRGSNYGYTF.

V and J are TRBV28 and TRBJ2-7; 8 bases match TRBD1. CDR1 and CDR2 from the germline V gene are MDHEN and SYDVKM. J lost 5 bases, V lost 2 bases, and 8 bases had no gene match. This CDR3 is built from 15 residues. The CDR3 DNA sequence: TGTGCCAGCAGTTTAATGGGCCAGGGGGCGAACGAGCAGTACTTC. Translating it yields CASSLMGQGANEQYF.

The CDR3 is CASSLNVNTEAFF. Here the CDR3 DNA reads TGTGCCAGCAGCTTGAACGTGAACACTGAAGCTTTCTTT. This chain uses TRBV5-6 with TRBJ1-1, with unresolved D. With 1 base removed from V and 0 bases from J, the gap between germline ends came to 4 bases. Germline CDR1 SGHDT, CDR2 YYEEEE. This CDR3 spans 13 amino acids. The full variable domain, its missing parts supplied by reference TRBV5-6 and TRBJ1-1, is DAGVTQSPTHLIKTRGQQVTLRCSPKSGHDTVSWYQQALGQGPQFIFQYYEEEERQRGNFPDRFSGHQFPNYSSELNVNALLLGDSALYLCASSLNVNTEAFFGQGTRLTVV.

As to this clone: Because the CDR3's place on the DNA is in doubt, the DNA is left out and the CDR3 is given as listed by TCRdb. V usage is TRBV12-1 and J usage is TRBJ1-4; the table's TRBD1 call for D was not verified on the DNA. TRBV12-1 is tagged as a pseudogene. The CDR3 is 15 amino acids long, termini counted. The CDR3 is CASSFAQGTNEKLFF.

V gene TRBV30 combines with J gene TRBJ1-2; perhaps TRBD1 as D (5 bases). Germline lookup yields CDR1 GTSNPN and CDR2 SVGIG (reference sequence). Trimming cost V 2 bases and J 8 bases, with 15 bases left between them. CDR3 length equals 13 residues. CDR3 bases: TGTGCCTGGAGTCCCCACGGACAAAAAGGCTACACCTTC. Translated, it gives CAWSPHGQKGYTF. The complete variable domain, with remaining parts taken from reference TRBV30 and TRBJ1-2, reads SQTIHQWPATLVQPVGSPLSLECTVEGTSNPNLYWYRQAAGRGLQLLFYSVGIGQISSEVPQNLSASRPQDRQFILSSKKLLLSDSGFYLCAWSPHGQKGYTFGSGTRLTVV.

This clone was seen just once. The J gene is TRBJ1-1, the V gene TRBV18; D might be TRBD1 (6 bases). This CDR3 spans 14 amino acids. Trimming took off 6 bases at V and 5 bases at J, with 16 bases between the two ends. Germline V gene sequence: CDR1 KGHSH, CDR2 LQKENI. The CDR3 protein is CASSGGALWTEAFF. In DNA form, the CDR3 reads TGTGCCAGCTCCGGGGGGGCCCTGTGGACTGAAGCTTTCTTT.

The chain uses TRBV5-1 and TRBJ2-7; TRBD1 is a possible D gene (5 bases). The CDR3 is 13 residues long. Trimming took off 2 bases at V and 3 bases at J, with 9 bases between the two ends. The germline gives CDR1 SGHRS, CDR2 YFSETQ. CDR3 protein: CASSFQDNYEQYF. DNA of the CDR3: TGCGCCAGCAGCTTCCAGGACAACTACGAGCAGTACTTC. The whole variable domain, remainder taken from reference TRBV5-1 and TRBJ2-7, is KAGVTQTPRYLIKTRGQQVTLSCSPISGHRSVSWYQQTPGQGLQFLFEYFSETQRNKGNFPGRFSGRQFSNSRSEMNVSTLELGDSALYLCASSFQDNYEQYFGPGTRLTVT.

This CDR3 reads CASSLGDVWGETQYF. CDR3 nucleotide sequence: TGTGCCAGCAGCTTAGGCGACGTTTGGGGGGAGACCCAGTACTTC. The chain couples TRBV11-2 to TRBJ2-5; D tentatively fits TRBD1 or TRBD2 (5 bases each). Germline CDR1 and CDR2: SGHAT and FQNNGV. The V end was cut by 1 base, the J end by 5 bases, with 14 bases between. The length of the CDR3 is 15 residues.

This clone was seen a single time. The chain uses TRBV19 and TRBJ1-2, with TRBD1 matching over 7 bases. Germline CDR1 and CDR2: LNHDA and SQIVND (reference sequence). V lost 5 bases to trimming and J lost 2 bases; unmatched junction nucleotides: 8. The CDR3 runs 15 residues. In DNA, the CDR3 is TGTGCCAGTAGTTCCCAAGACAGGGTGAACTATGGCTACACCTTC. The encoded protein is CASSSQDRVNYGYTF.

The V call is TRBV5-1, the J call TRBJ2-7, with D possibly matching TRBD1 (6 bases). V was clipped by 0 bases and J by 3 bases, with 10 bases between them. The germline gives CDR1 SGHRS, CDR2 YFSETQ. CDR3 length: 14 amino acids. The CDR3 loop is CASSLGTENYEQYF. Written as DNA, the CDR3 is TGCGCCAGCAGCTTGGGGACAGAGAACTACGAGCAGTACTTC.

The V gene is TRBV4-2, the J gene TRBJ2-1; D is ambiguous. The ends were cut back, 2 bases at V and 0 bases at J, with 8 bases in the middle. The CDR3 spans 15 residues. Germline V lookup: CDR1 LGHNA, CDR2 YNFKEQ. In nucleotides, the CDR3 is TGTGCCAGCAGCCAACAGGCCAGCTCCTACAATGAGCAGTTCTTC. Translating it yields CASSQQASSYNEQFF.

This clone was seen a few times. This chain uses TRBV4-1 with TRBJ1-5, with 7 bases identical to TRBD1. Germline V CDR1 and CDR2: MGHRA, YSYEKL. V was pared by 0 bases and J by 2 bases, with 4 bases of the junction left unmatched. This CDR3 has 16 residues. As DNA, the CDR3 is TGCGCCAGCAGCCAAGAACAGGGGCCGGGCAATCAGCCCCAGCATTTT. Its translation: CASSQEQGPGNQPQHF.